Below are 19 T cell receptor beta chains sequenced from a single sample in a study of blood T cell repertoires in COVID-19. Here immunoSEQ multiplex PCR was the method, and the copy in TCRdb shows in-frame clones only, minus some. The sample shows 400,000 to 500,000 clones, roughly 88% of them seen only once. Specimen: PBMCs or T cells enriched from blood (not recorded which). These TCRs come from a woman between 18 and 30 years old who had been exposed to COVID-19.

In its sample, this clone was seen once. The CDR3 sequence: CASSSLAGGLNTGELFF. DNA of the CDR3: TGTGCCAGCAGTTCACTAGCGGGGGGGCTGAACACCGGGGAGCTGTTTTTT. The chain employs TRBV28 and TRBJ2-2, with 13 bases aligning to TRBD2. Germline CDR1 MDHEN, CDR2 SYDVKM. The ends lost 4 bases at V and 1 base at J; junction bases unmatched: 3. This CDR3 spans 17 amino acids.

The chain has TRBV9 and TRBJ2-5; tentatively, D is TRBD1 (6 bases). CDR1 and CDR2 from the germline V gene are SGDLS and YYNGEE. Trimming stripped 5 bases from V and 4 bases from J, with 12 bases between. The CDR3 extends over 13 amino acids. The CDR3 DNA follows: TGTGCCAGCAGTGCCGGGACACTAGAGACCCAGTACTTC. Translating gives CASSAGTLETQYF.

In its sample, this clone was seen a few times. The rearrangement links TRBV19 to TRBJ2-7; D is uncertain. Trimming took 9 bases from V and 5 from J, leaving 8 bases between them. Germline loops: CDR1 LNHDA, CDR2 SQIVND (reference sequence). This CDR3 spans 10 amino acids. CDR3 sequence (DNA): TGTGCCAGCCCCCGGGACGAGCAGTACTTC. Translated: CASPRDEQYF.

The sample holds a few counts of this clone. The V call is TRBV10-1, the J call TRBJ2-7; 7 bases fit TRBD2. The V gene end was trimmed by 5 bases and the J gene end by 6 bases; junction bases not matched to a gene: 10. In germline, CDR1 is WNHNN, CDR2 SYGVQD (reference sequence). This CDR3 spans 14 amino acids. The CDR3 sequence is CASSLGAGAVEQYF. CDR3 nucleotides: TGCGCCAGCAGTCTCGGCGCGGGAGCTGTCGAGCAGTACTTC.

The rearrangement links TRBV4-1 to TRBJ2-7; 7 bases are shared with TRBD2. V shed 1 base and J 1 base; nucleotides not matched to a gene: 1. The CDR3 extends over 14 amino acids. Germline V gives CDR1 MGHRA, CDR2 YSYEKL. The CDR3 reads CASSQGTSSYEQYF. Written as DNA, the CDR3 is TGCGCCAGCAGCCAAGGGACTAGTTCCTACGAGCAGTACTTC.

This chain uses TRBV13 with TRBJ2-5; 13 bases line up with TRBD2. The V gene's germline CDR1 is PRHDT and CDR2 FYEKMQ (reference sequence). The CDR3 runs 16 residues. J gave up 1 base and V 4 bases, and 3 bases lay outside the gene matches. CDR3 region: CASSYWTSGSQETQYF. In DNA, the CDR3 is TGTGCCAGCAGCTACTGGACTAGCGGGAGCCAAGAGACCCAGTACTTC.

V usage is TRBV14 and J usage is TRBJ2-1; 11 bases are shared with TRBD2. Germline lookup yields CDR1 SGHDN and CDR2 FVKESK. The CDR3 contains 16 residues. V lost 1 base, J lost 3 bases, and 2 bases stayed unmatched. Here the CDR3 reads CASSQGGTSGYNEQFF. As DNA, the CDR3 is TGTGCCAGCAGCCAAGGAGGGACTAGCGGCTACAATGAGCAGTTCTTC. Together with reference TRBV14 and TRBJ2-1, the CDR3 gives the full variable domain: EAGVTQFPSHSVIEKGQTVTLRCDPISGHDNLYWYRRVMGKEIKFLLHFVKESKQDESGMPNNRFLAERTGGTYSTLKVQPAELEDSGVYFCASSQGGTSGYNEQFFGPGTRLTVL.

The CDR3, as DNA: TGTGCCAGCAGTTACTCGACGGCAGGGTGGGGAAACACCATATATTTT. It yields the protein CASSYSTAGWGNTIYF. The chain employs TRBV6-5 and TRBJ1-3; D is perhaps TRBD1 (5 bases). The CDR3 loop spans 16 amino acids. In germline, CDR1 is MNHEY, CDR2 SVGAGI. Trimming took 0 bases from V and 4 from J, leaving 13 bases between them.

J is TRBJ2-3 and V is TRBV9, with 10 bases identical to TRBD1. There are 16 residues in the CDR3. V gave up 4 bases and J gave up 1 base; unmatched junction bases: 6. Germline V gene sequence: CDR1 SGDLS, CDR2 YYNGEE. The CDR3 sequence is CASSTPGTGGTDTQYF. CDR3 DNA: TGTGCCAGCAGCACCCCCGGGACAGGGGGCACAGATACGCAGTATTTT.

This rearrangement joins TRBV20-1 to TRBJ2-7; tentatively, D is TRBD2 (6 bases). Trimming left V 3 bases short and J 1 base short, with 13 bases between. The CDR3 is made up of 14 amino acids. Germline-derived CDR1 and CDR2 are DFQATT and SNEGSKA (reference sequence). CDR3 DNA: TGCAGTGCTAGTGGTGGGGGGTCTTCCTACGAGCAGTACTTC. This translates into CSASGGGSSYEQYF.

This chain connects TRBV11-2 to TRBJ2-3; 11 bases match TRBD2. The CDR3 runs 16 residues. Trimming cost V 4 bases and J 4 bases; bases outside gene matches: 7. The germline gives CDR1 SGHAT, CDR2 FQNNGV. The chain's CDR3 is CASSSELAGDADTQYF. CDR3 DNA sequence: TGTGCCAGCAGCTCGGAACTAGCGGGAGACGCAGATACGCAGTATTTT.

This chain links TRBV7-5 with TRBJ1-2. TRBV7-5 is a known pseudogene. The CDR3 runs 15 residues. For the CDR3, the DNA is TGTGTCAGAAGCCCCGGCGGGAGGGCTAACTATGGCTACACCTTC. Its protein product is CVRSPGGRANYGYTF.

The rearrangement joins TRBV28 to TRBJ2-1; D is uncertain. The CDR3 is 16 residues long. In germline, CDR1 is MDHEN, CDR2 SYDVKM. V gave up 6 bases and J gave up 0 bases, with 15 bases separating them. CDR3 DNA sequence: TGTGCCAGCAGCCCTCCGGCGGTGAACTCCTACAATGAGCAGTTCTTC. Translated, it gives CASSPPAVNSYNEQFF.

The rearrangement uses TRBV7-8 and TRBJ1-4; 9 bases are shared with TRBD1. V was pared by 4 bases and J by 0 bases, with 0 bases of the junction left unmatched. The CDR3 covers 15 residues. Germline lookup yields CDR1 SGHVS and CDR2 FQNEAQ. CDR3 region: CASSWTGATNEKLFF. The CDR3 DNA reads TGTGCCAGCAGCTGGACAGGGGCAACTAATGAAAAACTGTTTTTT.

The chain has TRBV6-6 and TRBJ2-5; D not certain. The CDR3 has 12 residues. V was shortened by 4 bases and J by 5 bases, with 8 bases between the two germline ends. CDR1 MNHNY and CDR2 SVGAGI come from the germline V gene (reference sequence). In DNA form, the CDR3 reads TGTGCCAGCAGTTCCAGAAAGGAGACCCAGTACTTC. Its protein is CASSSRKETQYF.

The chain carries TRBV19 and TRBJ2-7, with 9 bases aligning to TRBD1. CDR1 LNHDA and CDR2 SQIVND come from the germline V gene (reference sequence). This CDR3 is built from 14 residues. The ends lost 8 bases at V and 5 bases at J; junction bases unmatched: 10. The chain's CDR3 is CASSGTGSPNEQYF. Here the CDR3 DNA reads TGTGCCAGTTCCGGGACAGGGTCACCGAACGAGCAGTACTTC. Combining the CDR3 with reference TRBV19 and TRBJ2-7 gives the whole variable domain DGGITQSPKYLFRKEGQNVTLSCEQNLNHDAMYWYRQDPGQGLRLIYYSQIVNDFQKGDIAEGYSVSREKKESFPLTVTSAQKNPTAFYLCASSGTGSPNEQYFGPGTRLTVT.

CDR3 coding DNA: TGTGCCAGCAGTCCCGCTCGGAGCACAGGCAATGAGCAGTTCTTC. Its protein product is CASSPARSTGNEQFF. The chain couples TRBV28 to TRBJ2-1; TRBD1 might be the D (5 bases). CDR1 is MDHEN and CDR2 is SYDVKM in the germline V gene. This CDR3 has 15 amino acids. Deletions cut 5 bases from V and 6 bases from J, with 17 bases between.

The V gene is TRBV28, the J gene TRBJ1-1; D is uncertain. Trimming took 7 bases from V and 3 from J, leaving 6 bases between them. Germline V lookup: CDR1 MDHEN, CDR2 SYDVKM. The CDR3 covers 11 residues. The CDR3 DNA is TGTGCCAGCATCCGCGACACTGAAGCTTTCTTT. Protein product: CASIRDTEAFF.

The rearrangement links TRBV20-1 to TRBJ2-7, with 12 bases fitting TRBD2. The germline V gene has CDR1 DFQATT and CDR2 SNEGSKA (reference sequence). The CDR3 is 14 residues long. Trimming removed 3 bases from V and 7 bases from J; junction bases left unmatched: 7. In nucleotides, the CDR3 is TGCAGTGCTAGTGAAGGACTAGCGGGGCGGGAGCAGTACTTC. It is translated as CSASEGLAGREQYF.